Presented here are 20 T cell receptor beta chains from one specimen sequenced in a study of cytomegalovirus exposure and HLA in healthy donors (dated by TCRdb to the late 2010s). The library was generated by the immunoSEQ multiplex PCR assay. For the multiplex PCR, a mixture combining 60 forward primers for TCR Vbeta segments and 13 reverse primers for TCR Jbeta segments was used. The source is immuneACCESS, and TCRdb retained only in-frame sequences with V and J called. Part of the clones is not carried over; for the studies checked, unresolved V genes explain less than half of this, and the remainder is unexplained. In all, the sample holds about 94,000 clones, and roughly 80% of those were seen once. The ten largest clones take up 3.7% of the sample. The material sequenced was PBMCs. These receptors were collected from a man aged 25 to 45 in good health and CMV-seronegative.

The J gene is TRBJ2-3, the V gene TRBV4-2; TRBD2 is a possible D gene (5 bases). CDR3 length equals 14 residues. Trimming removed 4 bases from V and 6 bases from J, with 14 bases in between. CDR1 is LGHNA and CDR2 is YNFKEQ in the germline V gene. The CDR3 nucleotides read TGTGCCAGCAGCCCCGGACCGGGATCGGATACGCAGTATTTT. This sequence encodes CASSPGPGSDTQYF.

Written as DNA, the CDR3 is TGTGCCAGTACAGGGTTGTCCGGAAACACCATATATTTT. Amino acid sequence: CASTGLSGNTIYF. The chain combines TRBV28 with TRBJ1-3; tentative D call: TRBD1 (6 bases). CDR3 size: 13 residues. Germline V gene lookup returns CDR1 MDHEN and CDR2 SYDVKM. The V and J ends lost 9 bases and 4 bases respectively, with 13 bases between them.

The V and J genes are TRBV19 and TRBJ1-2; 7 bases line up with TRBD1. Germline assignment: CDR1 LNHDA and CDR2 SQIVND (reference sequence). The CDR3 sequence is 14 residues long. Trimming took 6 bases from V and 3 from J; bases not matched to a gene: 7. Here the CDR3 reads CASRKRGRDYGYTF. The CDR3 DNA follows: TGTGCCAGTAGAAAAAGGGGGCGCGACTATGGCTACACCTTC.

The chain couples TRBV29-1 to TRBJ2-3; 8 bases fit TRBD2. Germline V gives CDR1 SQVTM, CDR2 ANQGSEA. V lost 6 bases, J lost 0 bases, and 2 bases stayed unmatched. This CDR3 is built from 13 residues. The CDR3 sequence: CSVGGRSTDTQYF. The CDR3 nucleotides are TGCAGCGTCGGCGGGAGGAGCACAGATACGCAGTATTTT.

This clone appeared a single time. This chain connects TRBV18 to TRBJ2-7; 10 nucleotides agree with TRBD1. Germline CDR1 and CDR2: KGHSH and LQKENI. The CDR3 sequence is 15 residues long. Unmatched junction bases numbered 6, after V lost 0 bases and J lost 7 bases. The chain's CDR3 is CASSPPGTGAGEQYF. The CDR3 DNA reads TGTGCCAGCTCACCACCCGGGACAGGGGCCGGAGAGCAGTACTTC.

The V gene is TRBV4-1, the J gene TRBJ1-1; maybe TRBD1 (5 bases). The CDR3 is 14 amino acids. CDR1 MGHRA and CDR2 YSYEKL come from the germline V gene. V was trimmed by 7 bases and J by 1 base, leaving 13 bases between them. CDR3 DNA sequence: TGCGCCAGCACTTGGGGGGAAGAGAACACTGAAGCTTTCTTT. The encoded protein is CASTWGEENTEAFF.

The chain employs TRBV6-5 and TRBJ1-1; D uncertain. V lost 5 bases to trimming and J lost 0 bases, with 7 bases between them. This CDR3 is built from 13 residues. Germline V gene lookup returns CDR1 MNHEY and CDR2 SVGAGI. The CDR3 nucleotides read TGTGCCAGCAGTGACAATTTGAACACTGAAGCTTTCTTT. Protein product: CASSDNLNTEAFF.

This clone was seen a single time. This chain connects TRBV2 to TRBJ2-5; 8 bases fit TRBD1. The CDR3 contains 14 residues. Germline CDR1 is SNHLY and CDR2 is FYNNEI. The V gene end was trimmed by 6 bases and the J gene end by 5 bases; junction bases not matched to a gene: 8. This CDR3 reads CASRPGQGVETQYF. CDR3 sequence (DNA): TGTGCCAGCAGGCCTGGACAGGGTGTGGAGACCCAGTACTTC.

The rearrangement uses TRBV6-6 and TRBJ1-2, with 7 nucleotides matching TRBD1. Per the germline V gene, CDR1 is MNHNY and CDR2 is SVGAGI (reference sequence). The V and J ends lost 1 base and 6 bases, in that order; junction bases with no gene match: 8. This CDR3 comprises 15 residues. The CDR3 DNA follows: TGTGCCAGCAGTTACTTCGGGAGGGGGCAGGATGGCTACACCTTC. It specifies CASSYFGRGQDGYTF.

This clone was found once. CDR3 protein: CASSQQGQDFSYEQYF. As DNA, the CDR3 is TGTGCCAGCAGCCAACAGGGACAGGATTTCTCCTACGAGCAGTACTTC. The V gene is TRBV4-2, the J gene TRBJ2-7, with TRBD1 matching 8 bases. Germline CDR1 LGHNA, CDR2 YNFKEQ. This CDR3 is built from 16 residues. Germline trimming cut 2 bases from V and 0 bases from J; bases unmatched to any gene: 6.

The rearrangement joins TRBV5-6 to TRBJ1-4; 7 nucleotides agree with TRBD1. The germline V gene encodes CDR1 SGHDT and CDR2 YYEEEE. The CDR3 covers 17 residues. The J segment lost 6 bases and the V segment lost 4 bases, leaving 15 bases of the junction unmatched. CDR3 in DNA: TGTGCCAGCAGCGCAGACAGGGCCGATCTGGTGGATGAAAAACTGTTTTTT. Amino acid sequence: CASSADRADLVDEKLFF.

The chain employs TRBV5-4 and TRBJ2-1; D may be TRBD1 (6 bases). This CDR3 contains 14 residues. In germline, CDR1 is SGHNT, CDR2 YYREEE (reference sequence). V was shortened by 4 bases and J by 1 base, with 9 bases between the two germline ends. For the CDR3, the DNA is TGTGCCAGCAGCGTCAGGGGTTCCTACAATGAGCAGTTCTTC. Translated: CASSVRGSYNEQFF.

The chain recombines TRBV6-1 with TRBJ2-7; 9 positions agree with TRBD1. The germline CDR1 and CDR2 sequences are MNHNS and SASEGT. This CDR3 is 13 amino acids long. Germline trimming cut 5 bases from V and 5 bases from J; bases unmatched to any gene: 4. In DNA, the CDR3 is TGTGCCAGCAGTCGACAGGGGGGGAACGAGCAGTACTTC. Residues: CASSRQGGNEQYF.

The chain uses TRBV5-1 and TRBJ1-6, with 9 nucleotides matching TRBD1. V was pared by 4 bases and J by 7 bases, with 3 bases of the junction left unmatched. CDR3 length equals 14 residues. From germline, CDR1 is SGHRS and CDR2 YFSETQ. In nucleotides, the CDR3 is TGCGCCAGCAGCCCGACAGGGGGGAATTCACCCCTCCACTTT. Translating gives CASSPTGGNSPLHF.

The chain uses TRBV28 and TRBJ1-1; TRBD1 is a possible D gene (5 bases). CDR3 length: 16 amino acids. Germline assignment: CDR1 MDHEN and CDR2 SYDVKM. V was clipped by 1 base and J by 5 bases, with 17 bases between them. The CDR3 DNA follows: TGTGCCAGCAGTTTATTTGCTTCGGGGGAGACGACTGAAGCTTTCTTT. Translated: CASSLFASGETTEAFF.

This chain connects TRBV4-3 to TRBJ2-1; 9 nucleotides align to TRBD1. Germline V gives CDR1 LGHNA, CDR2 YSLEER. The CDR3 sequence is 16 residues long. The V and J ends lost 1 base and 5 bases, in that order; junction bases with no gene match: 6. CDR3 protein: CASSQVPGQGNNEQFF. For the CDR3, the DNA is TGCGCCAGCAGCCAAGTCCCGGGACAGGGAAACAATGAGCAGTTCTTC.

The chain couples TRBV10-1 to TRBJ2-3, with 9 bases that match TRBD1. The germline gives CDR1 WNHNN, CDR2 SYGVQD (reference sequence). The CDR3 consists of 15 residues. The J segment lost 3 bases and the V segment lost 4 bases, leaving 5 bases of the junction unmatched. CDR3 in amino acids: CASSVVTGGTDTQYF. CDR3 sequence (DNA): TGCGCCAGCAGTGTGGTGACAGGGGGTACAGATACGCAGTATTTT.

The sample holds a few counts of this clone. The chain employs TRBV7-9 and TRBJ2-1; weak D call: TRBD1 (6 bases). Between the trimmed V and J ends, which lost 5 bases and 0 bases, there was a span of 14 bases. The CDR3 totals 16 residues. Looked up from germline, CDR1 is SEHNR and CDR2 is FQNEAQ (reference sequence). In DNA form, the CDR3 reads TGTGCCAGCAGCCCACGTGGACAGAGCTCCTACAATGAGCAGTTCTTC. Translating it yields CASSPRGQSSYNEQFF. Based on the CDR3 plus reference TRBV7-9 and TRBJ2-1, the full variable domain is DTGVSQNPRHKITKRGQNVTFRCDPISEHNRLYWYRQTLGQGPEFLTYFQNEAQLEKSRLLSDRFSAERPKGSFSTLEIQRTEQGDSAMYLCASSPRGQSSYNEQFFGPGTRLTVL.

The rearrangement links TRBV14 to TRBJ2-7; D is possibly TRBD2 (7 bases). V was trimmed by 3 bases and J by 0 bases, leaving 15 bases between them. This CDR3 is built from 16 residues. The V gene's germline CDR1 is SGHDN and CDR2 FVKESK. CDR3 in DNA: TGTGCCAGCAGCCACAAACAGGGCGGGGGCTCCTACGAGCAGTACTTC. The encoded protein is CASSHKQGGGSYEQYF.

About this clone: At one end, the junction sequence differs from germline, possibly due to a read error. The rearrangement uses TRBV19 and TRBJ1-1; TRBD1 matches at 8 bases. This CDR3 is 15 amino acids long. In germline, CDR1 is LNHDA, CDR2 SQIVND (reference sequence). The CDR3 DNA reads as TGTGCCAGTAGGATAGGCACAGGGGGTTACACTGAAGCTTTCTTT. Amino acids: CASRIGTGGYTEAFF.